This TCR beta chain was sequenced for a study of cytomegalovirus exposure and HLA in healthy donors. The primer mix had 60 Vbeta and 13 Jbeta primers. The data were produced by immunoSEQ multiplex PCR, yet TCRdb's version contains in-frame clones alone and is incomplete. The sample shows approximately 170,000 clones, about four fifths of them seen only once. The germline CDR1 and CDR2 sequences are PRHDT and FYEKMQ (reference sequence). This CDR3 contains 13 residues. The ends lost 8 bases at V and 13 bases at J; junction bases unmatched: 13. This chain links TRBV13 with TRBJ2-1, with TRBD2 matching 8 bases. The TCR comes from a man aged 25 to 40 in good health and CMV-seropositive. The sequencing input was PBMCs. CDR3 protein: CASANSLLADQFF. The CDR3 DNA reads as TGTGCCAGCGCCAATTCTTTACTAGCGGATCAGTTCTTC.